Presented here are 11 T cell receptor beta chains from one specimen sequenced in a study of T cell changes during pregnancy in multiple sclerosis. TCRdb's table, derived via immunoSEQ multiplex PCR, lists solely in-frame clones and lacks some. Of around 65,000 clones in the sample, roughly 87% were seen once. The input for sequencing was peripheral blood, taken in the first trimester of pregnancy. The receptors were gathered from a female donor with multiple sclerosis, enrolled in a pregnancy study.

V and J are TRBV7-3 and TRBJ2-1; D unclear. The V gene's germline CDR1 is SGHTA and CDR2 FQGTGA. V gave up 0 bases and J gave up 10 bases, with 10 bases separating them. This CDR3 has 13 amino acids. The CDR3 DNA is TGTGCCAGCAGCTTAACGTTTTCCGGGGAGCAGTTCTTC. It is translated as CASSLTFSGEQFF.

The chain is built from TRBV5-4 and TRBJ2-3; D gene unclear. CDR3 length: 14 amino acids. Per the germline V gene, CDR1 is SGHNT and CDR2 is YYREEE (reference sequence). Trimming stripped 4 bases from V and 0 bases from J, with 9 bases between. As DNA, the CDR3 is TGTGCCAGCAGCCCCTCCCGGAGCACAGATACGCAGTATTTT. Translating it yields CASSPSRSTDTQYF.

This clone came up once. The genes are TRBV19 and TRBJ2-5, with 13 bases fitting TRBD2. The CDR3 sequence is 15 residues long. J lost 1 base, V lost 7 bases, and 3 bases had no gene match. Looked up from germline, CDR1 is LNHDA and CDR2 is SQIVND (reference sequence). CDR3 bases: TGTGCCAGTAAAACTAGCGGGAGGGCCCAAGAGACCCAGTACTTC. Translated: CASKTSGRAQETQYF.

The chain has TRBV28 and TRBJ2-2; TRBD1 matches 7 bases. Germline V CDR1 and CDR2: MDHEN, SYDVKM. V dropped 2 bases and J dropped 5; count of bases not matched to a gene: 8. The CDR3 extends over 16 amino acids. As DNA, the CDR3 is TGTGCCAGCAGTTTACAAGCACAGGGGAAGACCGGGGAGCTGTTTTTT. Amino acids: CASSLQAQGKTGELFF.

V gene TRBV7-2 combines with J gene TRBJ1-5; the D gene is possibly TRBD1 (6 bases). CDR1 and CDR2 (germline): SGHTA, FQGNSA. Trimming pared 3 bases from V and 7 bases from J, leaving 10 bases between. The CDR3 has 13 residues. This CDR3 is CASSFYRDQPQHF. DNA for the CDR3: TGTGCCAGCAGCTTCTACAGGGACCAGCCCCAGCATTTT.

The chain couples TRBV5-1 to TRBJ2-2; 10 bases map to TRBD1. The CDR3 runs to 15 residues. Germline V CDR1 and CDR2: SGHRS, YFSETQ. Trimming at V came to 3 bases and at J to 1 base, leaving 0 bases not matched to a gene. CDR3 DNA sequence: TGCGCCAGCAGCTGGGACAGGGGGAACACCGGGGAGCTGTTTTTT. Its protein product is CASSWDRGNTGELFF.

The CDR3 spells CASGIVAGTNTGELFF. Written as DNA, the CDR3 is TGCGCCAGCGGGATCGTTGCGGGAACGAACACCGGGGAGCTGTTTTTT. The V gene is TRBV5-1, the J gene TRBJ2-2; D perhaps matches TRBD2 (6 bases). Germline loops: CDR1 SGHRS, CDR2 YFSETQ. The length of the CDR3 is 16 residues. With 7 bases removed from V and 0 bases from J, the gap between germline ends came to 16 bases.

This clone was recorded only once. The chain couples TRBV6-1 to TRBJ2-2; D is uncertain. Trimming stripped 5 bases from V and 0 bases from J, with 4 bases between. There are 13 residues in the CDR3. Germline V lookup: CDR1 MNHNS, CDR2 SASEGT. In DNA form, the CDR3 reads TGTGCCAGCAGTCAGACGAACACCGGGGAGCTGTTTTTT. This codes for CASSQTNTGELFF.

The rearrangement uses TRBV5-5 and TRBJ2-3, with TRBD2 identical over 8 bases. V lost 2 bases and J lost 1; bases outside the gene matches: 3. Germline V gene sequence: CDR1 SGHKS, CDR2 YYEKEE (reference sequence). This CDR3 contains 15 residues. The CDR3 nucleotides are TGTGCCAGCAGCTTCGGGACTAGGGGCACAGATACGCAGTATTTT. This sequence encodes CASSFGTRGTDTQYF.

This sequence joins TRBV13 and TRBJ2-7, with 12 positions matching TRBD1. Looked up from germline, CDR1 is PRHDT and CDR2 is FYEKMQ (reference sequence). This CDR3 comprises 15 residues. J was trimmed by 4 bases and V by 5 bases; bases with no gene match: 6. The CDR3 protein is CASSPSGQGAYEQYF. The CDR3 DNA is TGTGCCAGCAGCCCCTCGGGACAGGGGGCTTACGAGCAGTACTTC.

In its sample, this clone was seen once. The J gene is TRBJ1-1, the V gene TRBV5-1, with no clear D. CDR3 size: 15 residues. CDR1 and CDR2 (germline): SGHRS, YFSETQ. V lost 0 bases, J lost 2 bases, and 11 bases lay in between. Here the CDR3 DNA reads TGCGCCAGCAGCTTGGCGGCAGGATACAACACTGAAGCTTTCTTT. Translation: CASSLAAGYNTEAFF.